This is a list of T cell receptor beta chains from one sample in a study of CD8+ T cells in alopecia areata. TCRdb's copy holds only in-frame clones and misses some; the assay was immunoSEQ multiplex PCR. The sample lists about 160,000 clones, just over 65% occurring once. The source material was CD4+ T cells sorted from blood, sampled at week 4, from a patient treated with tofacitinib. These receptors all stem from a human donor with alopecia areata. Each CDR3 is given with its conserved first and last residue. A D gene is named only where the DNA matches it firmly. The size field is filled for only some rows; it gives once, few, many or a size class.

CDR3 DNA: TGCGCCAGCAGCTTGAGTCAGCCCACAGATACGCAGTATTTT
CDR3 protein: CASSLSQPTDTQYF
clone size: few
J gene: TRBJ2-3
D gene: .
V gene: TRBV5-1

CDR3 DNA: TGTGCCAGCAGCCCCCGGACTACCCCAGCCTACAATGAGCAGTTCTTC
CDR3 protein: CASSPRTTPAYNEQFF
clone size: few
J gene: TRBJ2-1
D gene: .
V gene: TRBV7-2

CDR3 DNA: TGTGCCAGCAGCAAGGGACTCCCCGTGGGAAATGAGCAGTTCTTC
CDR3 protein: CASSKGLPVGNEQFF
clone size: .
J gene: TRBJ2-1
D gene: .
V gene: TRBV5-6

CDR3 DNA: TGTGCCTGGATGGACATTCGCTACGAGCAGTACTTC
CDR3 protein: CAWMDIRYEQYF
clone size: once
J gene: TRBJ2-7
D gene: .
V gene: TRBV30

CDR3 DNA: TGCAGCGTCACGGGGGAAACGGGGGGCCGCGAAGGCTACACCTTC
CDR3 protein: CSVTGETGGREGYTF
clone size: .
J gene: TRBJ1-2
D gene: .
V gene: TRBV29-1

CDR3 DNA: TGCGCCAGCAGCCAAGACCTGTTCAGCCACGAGCAGTACTTC
CDR3 protein: CASSQDLFSHEQYF
clone size: few
J gene: TRBJ2-7
D gene: .
V gene: TRBV4-3

CDR3 DNA: TGTGCCAGTAGTAAAGGGACGGGGAACACTGAAGCTTTCTTT
CDR3 protein: CASSKGTGNTEAFF
clone size: .
J gene: TRBJ1-1
D gene: .
V gene: TRBV19

CDR3 DNA: TGTGCCTGGAGTTTGTTTAGCGGGGGCTACACCTTC
CDR3 protein: CAWSLFSGGYTF
clone size: .
J gene: TRBJ1-2
D gene: .
V gene: TRBV30

CDR3 DNA: TGTGCCTGGAGTTTAGCGGTTATTTGGGATGAGCAGTTCTTC
CDR3 protein: CAWSLAVIWDEQFF
clone size: few
J gene: TRBJ2-1
D gene: .
V gene: TRBV30

CDR3 DNA: TGTGCCACCAGCAGAGCCCCCGGGTCCTACAATGAGCAGTTCTTC
CDR3 protein: CATSRAPGSYNEQFF
clone size: .
J gene: TRBJ2-1
D gene: .
V gene: TRBV15

CDR3 DNA: TGCAGCGGGGGACAGGGGGTATACGAGCAGTACTTC
CDR3 protein: CSGGQGVYEQYF
clone size: .
J gene: TRBJ2-7
D gene: TRBD1
V gene: TRBV29-1

CDR3 DNA: TGCAGCGTGGCGGTAGGCCGCACAGATACGCAGTATTTT
CDR3 protein: CSVAVGRTDTQYF
clone size: .
J gene: TRBJ2-3
D gene: .
V gene: TRBV29-1

CDR3 DNA: TGTGCCACCAGCGGAGTCCGGAAAGAGACCCAGTACTTC
CDR3 protein: CATSGVRKETQYF
clone size: .
J gene: TRBJ2-5
D gene: .
V gene: TRBV15

CDR3 DNA: TGCAGCGTTGGACTCACCCAGGAAAAACTGTTTTTT
CDR3 protein: CSVGLTQEKLFF
clone size: once
J gene: TRBJ1-4
D gene: .
V gene: TRBV29-1

CDR3 DNA: TGTGCCTGGAGGCAGGAGTCGGCTTTCTTT
CDR3 protein: CAWRQESAFF
clone size: .
J gene: TRBJ1-1
D gene: .
V gene: TRBV30

CDR3 DNA: TGTGCCAGCAGCCGACTTTCCACAGATACGCAGTATTTT
CDR3 protein: CASSRLSTDTQYF
clone size: .
J gene: TRBJ2-3
D gene: .
V gene: TRBV14

CDR3 DNA: TGTGCCAGCAGTAAAGGCAGGGATAGCAATCAGCCCCAGCATTTT
CDR3 protein: CASSKGRDSNQPQHF
clone size: .
J gene: TRBJ1-5
D gene: .
V gene: TRBV6-5

CDR3 DNA: TGTGCCAGCAGCTTGCCCTCATATGGCTACACCTTC
CDR3 protein: CASSLPSYGYTF
clone size: .
J gene: TRBJ1-2
D gene: .
V gene: TRBV5-6

CDR3 DNA: TGTGCCACCACAACCGGGGGGGAGACCCAGTACTTC
CDR3 protein: CATTTGGETQYF
clone size: few
J gene: TRBJ2-5
D gene: TRBD2
V gene: TRBV10-3

CDR3 DNA: TGTGCCTGGAACCTGGACGGTAGCTCTGGAAACACCATATATTTT
CDR3 protein: CAWNLDGSSGNTIYF
clone size: .
J gene: TRBJ1-3
D gene: .
V gene: TRBV30

CDR3 DNA: TGCAGCGTGAGCGGGCTTGAGCAGTTCTTC
CDR3 protein: CSVSGLEQFF
clone size: .
J gene: TRBJ2-1
D gene: .
V gene: TRBV29-1

CDR3 DNA: TGTGCCAGCAGCTTACATGGAGGGACCGGGGAGCTGTTTTTT
CDR3 protein: CASSLHGGTGELFF
clone size: once
J gene: TRBJ2-2
D gene: .
V gene: TRBV13

CDR3 DNA: TGTGCCTGGAAGCCTGGGGCCAACGTCCTGACTTTC
CDR3 protein: CAWKPGANVLTF
clone size: .
J gene: TRBJ2-6
D gene: .
V gene: TRBV30

CDR3 DNA: TGTGCCAGCAGCCCCCGTTTGACTCTCCGTGTCGATGAGCAGTTCTTC
CDR3 protein: CASSPRLTLRVDEQFF
clone size: medium-sized
J gene: TRBJ2-1
D gene: .
V gene: TRBV7-9

CDR3 DNA: TGTGCCTGGAGTCAGACTGATCAAGAGACCCAGTACTTC
CDR3 protein: CAWSQTDQETQYF
clone size: few
J gene: TRBJ2-5
D gene: .
V gene: TRBV30

CDR3 DNA: TGTGCCATCAGTCCGAGCTCCTACGAGCAGTACTTC
CDR3 protein: CAISPSSYEQYF
clone size: few
J gene: TRBJ2-7
D gene: .
V gene: TRBV10-3

CDR3 DNA: TGCAGCTCCTCCCGGAGCAGCAATGAGCAGTTCTTC
CDR3 protein: CSSSRSSNEQFF
clone size: once
J gene: TRBJ2-1
D gene: .
V gene: TRBV29-1

CDR3 DNA: TGCAGCGTACAAGGGGGTAACAATCAGCCCCAGCATTTT
CDR3 protein: CSVQGGNNQPQHF
clone size: .
J gene: TRBJ1-5
D gene: .
V gene: TRBV29-1

CDR3 DNA: TGTGCCAGCAGCTTCGACAGGGTATACAATGAGCAGTTCTTC
CDR3 protein: CASSFDRVYNEQFF
clone size: .
J gene: TRBJ2-1
D gene: TRBD1
V gene: TRBV7-2

CDR3 DNA: TGCAGCGTTTTAAAGCTGAACACTGAAGCTTTCTTT
CDR3 protein: CSVLKLNTEAFF
clone size: .
J gene: TRBJ1-1
D gene: .
V gene: TRBV29-1

CDR3 DNA: TGTGCCTGGAGTGGGGTACTGAACTATGGCTACACCTTC
CDR3 protein: CAWSGVLNYGYTF
clone size: .
J gene: TRBJ1-2
D gene: .
V gene: TRBV30

CDR3 DNA: TGTGCCTGGAGGGAACCAGGGGTCGGTGGAAACACCATATATTTT
CDR3 protein: CAWREPGVGGNTIYF
clone size: .
J gene: TRBJ1-3
D gene: .
V gene: TRBV30

CDR3 DNA: TGTGCCTGGGGCCTATTCGATGGGGGCTATGGCTACACCTTC
CDR3 protein: CAWGLFDGGYGYTF
clone size: .
J gene: TRBJ1-2
D gene: .
V gene: TRBV30